This TCR beta chain is drawn from a study of CD4+ T cells in melanoma. Concerning this clone: Its cognate antigen is unknown.

Trimming removed 2 bases from V and 1 base from J, with 13 bases in between. Germline assignment: CDR1 SGHAT and CDR2 FQNNGV. CDR3 length: 16 residues. Clones were sequenced by immunoSEQ multiplex PCR, and TCRdb holds only the in-frame ones, with some missing. This sample has 140,000 or so clones, with about 93% found just once. Regarding the study as a whole: In melanoma, neoantigen-specific CD4+ T cells reportedly differed in differentiation state. CD8+ T cell, macrophage and B cell function reportedly correlated with neoantigen-specific CD4+ T cells.

The receptor's source is a human donor with melanoma. This sequence joins TRBV11-2 and TRBJ2-3; D may be TRBD2 (5 bases). The CDR3 region is CASSLRQNGGTDTQYF. CDR3 DNA: TGTGCCAGCAGCTTACGGCAAAACGGGGGCACAGATACGCAGTATTTT.